The rows below give T cell receptor beta chains drawn from one sample of a study of vaccination effects on CD4 cells after COVID-19. For these receptors, no antigen is known. Clones were read by immunoSEQ multiplex PCR, and TCRdb kept only the in-frame ones, dropping some. Among roughly 56,000 clones listed, 70% to 80% were seen once. The input for sequencing was CD4+ T cells from PBMCs cultured without peptide, taken before COVID-19 vaccination. The receptor source for this set is a human donor who received a COVID-19 vaccine. Each CDR3 is given without its conserved first and last residue. Rows give clone size only sometimes, using once, few, many, or a class for an expanded clone.

CDR3 length,V gene,J gene,clone size,CDR3 protein
14,TRBV7-3,TRBJ2-2,-,ASSKEGGLGTGELF
12,TRBV5-6,TRBJ1-5,-,ASSLRGSNQPQH
12,TRBV19,TRBJ2-2,-,ASSIGQKTGELF
13,TRBV10-2,TRBJ2-2,-,ATTSGGAGDGELF
15,TRBV5-1,TRBJ2-5,-,ASSPGRGTSVAETQY
13,TRBV24-1,TRBJ1-2,-,ATSETGTGSYGYT
13,TRBV19,TRBJ2-4,-,ASSSGHRAKNIQY
13,TRBV18,TRBJ1-3,few,ASSSDTYAGNTIY
12,TRBV24-1,TRBJ2-5,-,ATSDPTLRETQY
10,TRBV6-5,TRBJ1-1,-,ASSQTGREAF
13,TRBV19,TRBJ2-1,once,ASSIGRLPPNEQF
12,TRBV27,TRBJ1-5,-,ASSEGGGWQPQH
12,TRBV6-6,TRBJ1-4,few,ASSYSGQGAVLF
13,TRBV11-2,TRBJ1-1,once,ASSLDGVANTEAF
17,TRBV10-3,TRBJ2-2,-,AISEPPGSGAVGGGELF
13,TRBV7-3,TRBJ1-1,few,ASSLKGGANTEAF
15,TRBV24-1,TRBJ2-1,-,ATSDFRTSGGVNEQF
13,TRBV18,TRBJ2-2,-,ASSKNRANTGELF
13,TRBV4-1,TRBJ1-4,-,ASSRPGPMNEKLF
16,TRBV19,TRBJ1-4,-,ASSIMRAAAATNEKLF
14,TRBV5-6,TRBJ1-3,-,ASSFDRVTSGNTIY
13,TRBV10-1,TRBJ2-5,-,ASSESPRWGETQY
12,TRBV5-4,TRBJ1-4,-,ASRVGGGNEKLF
10,TRBV24-1,TRBJ2-3,-,ATSDYRETQY
9,TRBV29-1,TRBJ1-1,few,SVKIWGDAF
13,TRBV18,TRBJ1-2,-,ASSPSRTWNYGYT
11,TRBV30,TRBJ1-2,few,AWSVQGNSGYT
12,TRBV7-2,TRBJ2-1,-,ASSPSTVINEQF
11,TRBV6-5,TRBJ2-5,-,ASRPLDTETQY
19,TRBV14,TRBJ2-5,-,ASSHPYRIGGALVSMETQY
16,TRBV7-2,TRBJ2-1,-,ASSTVIGAGGFHNEQF
14,TRBV20-1,TRBJ1-5,few,SASVYQGVGNQPQH
12,TRBV10-3,TRBJ1-2,-,AISLGGSPYGYT
11,TRBV7-3,TRBJ1-2,few,ASSRGQSYGYT
11,TRBV10-3,TRBJ2-1,-,AISERQHNEQF
12,TRBV5-1,TRBJ2-3,-,ASSPGLASDTQY
15,TRBV5-6,TRBJ2-3,-,ASSPLDYGTGADTQY
14,TRBV5-1,TRBJ2-2,few,ASSSGQAPYTGELF
14,TRBV5-1,TRBJ1-2,-,ASSLPGGTANYGYT
11,TRBV12-3/TRBV12-4,TRBJ2-2,once,ASRDRVTGELF